This T cell receptor (beta chain) appears in the sequencing data of a study of blood T cell repertoires in COVID-19. V was clipped by 2 bases and J by 6 bases; unmatched bases: 4. Looked up from germline, CDR1 is SGHDT and CDR2 is YYEEEE. The CDR3 contains 13 residues. Only in-frame clones appear in the TCRdb table, and some are missing; sequencing was by immunoSEQ multiplex PCR. Of hundreds of thousands of clones in the sample, 70% to 90% are singletons; the top ten hold about an eighth. The chain uses TRBV5-6 and TRBJ2-7; 8 nucleotides match TRBD2. This TCR was recovered from a woman between 18 and 29 years old who had recovered from COVID-19. Source material: peripheral blood. The CDR3 sequence is CASSLLAVTEQYF. CDR3 sequence (DNA): TGTGCCAGCAGCTTACTAGCGGTTACCGAGCAGTACTTC.